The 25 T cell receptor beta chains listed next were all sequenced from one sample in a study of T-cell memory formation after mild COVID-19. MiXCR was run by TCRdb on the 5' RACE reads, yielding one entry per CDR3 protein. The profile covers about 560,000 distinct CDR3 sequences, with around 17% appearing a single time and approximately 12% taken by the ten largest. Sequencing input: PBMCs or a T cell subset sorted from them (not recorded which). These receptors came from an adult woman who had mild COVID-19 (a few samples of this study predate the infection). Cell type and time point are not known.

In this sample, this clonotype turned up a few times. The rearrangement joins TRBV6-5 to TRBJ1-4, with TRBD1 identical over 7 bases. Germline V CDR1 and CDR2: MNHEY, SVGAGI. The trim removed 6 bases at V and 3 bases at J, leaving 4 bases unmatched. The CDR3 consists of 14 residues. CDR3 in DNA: TGTGCCAGCAGACTGCAGGGGGCTAATGAAAAACTGTTTTTT. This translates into CASRLQGANEKLFF.

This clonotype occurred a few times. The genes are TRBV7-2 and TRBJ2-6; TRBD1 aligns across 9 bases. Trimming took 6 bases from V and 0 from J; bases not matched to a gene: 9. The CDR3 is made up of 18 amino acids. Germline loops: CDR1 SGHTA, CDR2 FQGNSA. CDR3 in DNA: TGTGCCAGCAGACGTCTCGGGACAGGGCTCTCTGGGGCCAACGTCCTGACTTTC. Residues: CASRRLGTGLSGANVLTF.

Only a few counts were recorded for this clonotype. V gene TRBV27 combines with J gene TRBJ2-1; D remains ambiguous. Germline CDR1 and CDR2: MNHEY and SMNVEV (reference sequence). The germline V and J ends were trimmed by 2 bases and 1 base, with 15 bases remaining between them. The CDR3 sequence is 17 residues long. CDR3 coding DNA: TGTGCCAGCAGTTTAGGCCCCGCAGTCATTTCCTACAATGAGCAGTTCTTC. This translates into CASSLGPAVISYNEQFF.

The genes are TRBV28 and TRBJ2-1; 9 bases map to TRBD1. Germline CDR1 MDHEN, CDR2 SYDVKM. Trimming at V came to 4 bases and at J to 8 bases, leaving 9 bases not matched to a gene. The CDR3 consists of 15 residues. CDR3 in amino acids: CASSYTGQGFDEQFF. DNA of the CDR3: TGTGCCAGCAGTTATACGGGACAGGGTTTCGATGAGCAGTTCTTC.

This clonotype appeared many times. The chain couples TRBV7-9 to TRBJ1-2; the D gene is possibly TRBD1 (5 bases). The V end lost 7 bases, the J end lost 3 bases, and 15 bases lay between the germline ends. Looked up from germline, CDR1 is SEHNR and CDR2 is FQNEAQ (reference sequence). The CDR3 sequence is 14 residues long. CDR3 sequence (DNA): TGTGCCAGCACCCGGGCAGGGACGGACTATGGCTACACCTTC. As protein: CASTRAGTDYGYTF.

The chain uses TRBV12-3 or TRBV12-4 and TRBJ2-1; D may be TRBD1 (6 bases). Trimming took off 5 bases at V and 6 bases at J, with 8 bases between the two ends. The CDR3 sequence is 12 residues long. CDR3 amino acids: CASSRDINEQFF. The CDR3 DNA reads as TGTGCCAGCAGTCGGGACATCAATGAGCAGTTCTTC.

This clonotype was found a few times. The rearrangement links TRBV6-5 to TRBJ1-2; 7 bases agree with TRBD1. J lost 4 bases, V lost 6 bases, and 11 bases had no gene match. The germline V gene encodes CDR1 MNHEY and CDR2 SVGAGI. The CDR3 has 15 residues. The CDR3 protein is CASRDLQGRAYGYTF. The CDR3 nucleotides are TGTGCCAGCAGGGATTTACAGGGGAGGGCCTATGGCTACACCTTC.

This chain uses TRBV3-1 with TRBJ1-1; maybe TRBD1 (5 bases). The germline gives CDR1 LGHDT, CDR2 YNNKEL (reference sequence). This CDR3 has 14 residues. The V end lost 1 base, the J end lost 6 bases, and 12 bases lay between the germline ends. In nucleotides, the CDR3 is TGTGCCAGCAGCCAAGTTGCAGGGAGCTCTGAAGCTTTCTTT. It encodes CASSQVAGSSEAFF.

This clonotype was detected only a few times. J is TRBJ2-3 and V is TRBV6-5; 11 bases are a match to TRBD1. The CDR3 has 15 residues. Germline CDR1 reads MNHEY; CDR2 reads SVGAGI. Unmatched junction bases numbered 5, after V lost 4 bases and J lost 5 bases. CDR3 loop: CASSFRDRGIDTQYF. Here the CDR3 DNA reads TGTGCCAGCAGTTTCCGGGACAGGGGGATAGATACGCAGTATTTT.

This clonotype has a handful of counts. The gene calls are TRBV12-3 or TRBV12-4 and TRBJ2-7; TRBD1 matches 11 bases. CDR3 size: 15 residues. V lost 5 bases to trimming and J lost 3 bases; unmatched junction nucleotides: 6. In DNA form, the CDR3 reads TGTGCCAGCAGTACCGGGACAGGGGGGGGCTACGAGCAGTACTTC. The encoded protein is CASSTGTGGGYEQYF.

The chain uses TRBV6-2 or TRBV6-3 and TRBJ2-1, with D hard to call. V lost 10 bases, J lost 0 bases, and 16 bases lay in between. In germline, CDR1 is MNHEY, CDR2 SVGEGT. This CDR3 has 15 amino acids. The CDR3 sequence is CATRTLPYSYNEQFF. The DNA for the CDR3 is TGTGCCACCCGAACCCTACCCTACTCCTACAATGAGCAGTTCTTC.

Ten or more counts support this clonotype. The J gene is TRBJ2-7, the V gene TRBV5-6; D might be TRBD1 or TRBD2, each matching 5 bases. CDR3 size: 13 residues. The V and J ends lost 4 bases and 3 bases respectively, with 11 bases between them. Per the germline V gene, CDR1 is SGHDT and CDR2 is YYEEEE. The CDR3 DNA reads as TGTGCCAGCAGCCCGGGACCTAACTACGAGCAGTACTTC. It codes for CASSPGPNYEQYF. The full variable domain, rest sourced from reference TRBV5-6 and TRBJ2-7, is DAGVTQSPTHLIKTRGQQVTLRCSPKSGHDTVSWYQQALGQGPQFIFQYYEEEERQRGNFPDRFSGHQFPNYSSELNVNALLLGDSALYLCASSPGPNYEQYFGPGTRLTVT.

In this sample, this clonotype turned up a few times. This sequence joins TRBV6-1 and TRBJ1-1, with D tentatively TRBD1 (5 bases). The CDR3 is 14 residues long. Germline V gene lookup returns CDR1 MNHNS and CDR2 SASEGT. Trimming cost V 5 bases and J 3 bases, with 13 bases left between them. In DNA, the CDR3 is TGTGCCAGCAGTTCACTAGGAGGGGACACTGAAGCTTTCTTT. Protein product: CASSSLGGDTEAFF.

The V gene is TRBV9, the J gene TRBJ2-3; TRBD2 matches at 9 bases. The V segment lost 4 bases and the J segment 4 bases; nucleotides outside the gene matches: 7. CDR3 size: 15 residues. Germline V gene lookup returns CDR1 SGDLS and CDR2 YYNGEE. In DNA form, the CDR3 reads TGTGCCAGCAGCCCTTTTAGCGGGGGTTCAGATACGCAGTATTTT. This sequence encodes CASSPFSGGSDTQYF.

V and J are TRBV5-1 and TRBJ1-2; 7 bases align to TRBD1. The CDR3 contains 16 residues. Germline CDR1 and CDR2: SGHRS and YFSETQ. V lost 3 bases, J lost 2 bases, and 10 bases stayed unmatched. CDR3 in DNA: TGCGCCAGCAGCTCCCTCCGGACAGGATTCAACTATGGCTACACCTTC. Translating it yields CASSSLRTGFNYGYTF.

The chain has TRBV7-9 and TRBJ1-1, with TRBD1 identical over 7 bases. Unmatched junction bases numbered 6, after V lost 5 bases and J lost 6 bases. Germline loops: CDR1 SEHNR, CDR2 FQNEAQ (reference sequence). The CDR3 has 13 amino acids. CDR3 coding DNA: TGTGCCAGCAGCCCATCCGACAGGGCTGAAGCTTTCTTT. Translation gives CASSPSDRAEAFF.

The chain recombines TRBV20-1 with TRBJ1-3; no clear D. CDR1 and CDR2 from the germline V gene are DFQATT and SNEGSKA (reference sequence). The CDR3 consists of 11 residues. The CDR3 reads CSIQGGNTIYF. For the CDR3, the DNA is TGCAGCATTCAAGGCGGAAACACCATATATTTT.

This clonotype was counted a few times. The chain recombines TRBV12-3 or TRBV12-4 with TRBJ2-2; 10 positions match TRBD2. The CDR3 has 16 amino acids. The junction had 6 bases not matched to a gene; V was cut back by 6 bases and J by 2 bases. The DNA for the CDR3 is TGTGCCAGCAGAAAGGGACTAGCGTCTAACACCGGGGAGCTGTTTTTT. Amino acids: CASRKGLASNTGELFF.

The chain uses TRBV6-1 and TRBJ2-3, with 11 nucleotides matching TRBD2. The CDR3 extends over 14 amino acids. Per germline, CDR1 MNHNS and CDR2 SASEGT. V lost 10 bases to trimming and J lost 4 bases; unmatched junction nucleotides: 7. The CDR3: CATHSGGDADTQYF. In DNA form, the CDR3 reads TGTGCCACTCATAGCGGGGGGGATGCAGATACGCAGTATTTT.

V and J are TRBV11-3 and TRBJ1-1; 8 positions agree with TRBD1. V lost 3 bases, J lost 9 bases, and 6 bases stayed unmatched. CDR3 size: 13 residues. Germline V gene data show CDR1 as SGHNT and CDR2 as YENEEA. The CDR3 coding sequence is TGTGCCAGCAGCTTTACCGACAGGGGAAAAGCTTTCTTT. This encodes CASSFTDRGKAFF.

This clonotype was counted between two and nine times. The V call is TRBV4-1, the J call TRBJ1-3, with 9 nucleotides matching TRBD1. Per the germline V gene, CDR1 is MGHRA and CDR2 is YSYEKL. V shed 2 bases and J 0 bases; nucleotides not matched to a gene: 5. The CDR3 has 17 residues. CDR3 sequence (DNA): TGCGCCAGCAGCCAATGGGACAGGGTCGTCTCTGGAAACACCATATATTTT. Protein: CASSQWDRVVSGNTIYF.

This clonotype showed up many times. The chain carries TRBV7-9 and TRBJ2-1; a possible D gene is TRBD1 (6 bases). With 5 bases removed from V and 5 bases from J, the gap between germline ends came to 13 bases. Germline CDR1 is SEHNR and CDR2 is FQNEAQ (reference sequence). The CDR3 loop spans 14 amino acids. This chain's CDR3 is CASSLPGADNEQFF. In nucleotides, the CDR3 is TGTGCCAGCAGCCTACCAGGGGCAGACAATGAGCAGTTCTTC. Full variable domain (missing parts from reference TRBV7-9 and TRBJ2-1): DTGVSQNPRHKITKRGQNVTFRCDPISEHNRLYWYRQTLGQGPEFLTYFQNEAQLEKSRLLSDRFSAERPKGSFSTLEIQRTEQGDSAMYLCASSLPGADNEQFFGPGTRLTVL.

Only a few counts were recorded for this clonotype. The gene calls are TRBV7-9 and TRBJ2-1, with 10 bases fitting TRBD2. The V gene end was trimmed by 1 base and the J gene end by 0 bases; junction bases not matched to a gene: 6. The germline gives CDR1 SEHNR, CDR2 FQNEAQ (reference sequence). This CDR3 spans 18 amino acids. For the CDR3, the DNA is TGTGCCAGCAGCTTAGAGCCTAGCGGGGGCAGCTCCTACAATGAGCAGTTCTTC. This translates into CASSLEPSGGSSYNEQFF.

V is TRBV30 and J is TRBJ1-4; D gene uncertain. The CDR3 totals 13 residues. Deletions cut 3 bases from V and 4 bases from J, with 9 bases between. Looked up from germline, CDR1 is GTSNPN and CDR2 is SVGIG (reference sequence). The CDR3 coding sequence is TGTGCCTGGAGGGAGAAGGTTAATGAAAAACTGTTTTTT. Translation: CAWREKVNEKLFF.

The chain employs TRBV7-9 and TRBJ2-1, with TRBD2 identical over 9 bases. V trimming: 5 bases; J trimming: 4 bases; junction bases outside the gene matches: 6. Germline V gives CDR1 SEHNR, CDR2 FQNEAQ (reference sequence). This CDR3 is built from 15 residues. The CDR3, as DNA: TGTGCCAGCAGCGACCGGACTAGCGAATACAATGAGCAGTTCTTC. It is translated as CASSDRTSEYNEQFF.